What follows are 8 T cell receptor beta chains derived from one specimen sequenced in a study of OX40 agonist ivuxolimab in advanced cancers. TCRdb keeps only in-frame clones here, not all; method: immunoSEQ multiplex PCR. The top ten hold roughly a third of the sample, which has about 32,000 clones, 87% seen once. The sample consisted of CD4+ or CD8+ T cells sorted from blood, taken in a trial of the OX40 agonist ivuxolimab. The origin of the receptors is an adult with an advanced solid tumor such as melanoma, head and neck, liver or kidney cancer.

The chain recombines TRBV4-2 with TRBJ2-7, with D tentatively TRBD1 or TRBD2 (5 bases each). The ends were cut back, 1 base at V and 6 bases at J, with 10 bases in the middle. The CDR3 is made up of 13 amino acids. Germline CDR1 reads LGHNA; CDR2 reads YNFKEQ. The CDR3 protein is CASSQVSGREQYF. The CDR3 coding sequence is TGTGCCAGCAGCCAAGTATCGGGGCGCGAGCAGTACTTC.

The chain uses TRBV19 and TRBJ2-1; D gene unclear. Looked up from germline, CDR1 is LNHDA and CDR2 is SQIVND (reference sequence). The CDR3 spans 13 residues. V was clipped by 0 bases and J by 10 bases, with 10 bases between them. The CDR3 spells CASSIDPSYEQFF. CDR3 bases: TGTGCCAGTAGTATAGACCCGTCCTACGAGCAGTTCTTC. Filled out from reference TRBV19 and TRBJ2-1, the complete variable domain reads DGGITQSPKYLFRKEGQNVTLSCEQNLNHDAMYWYRQDPGQGLRLIYYSQIVNDFQKGDIAEGYSVSREKKESFPLTVTSAQKNPTAFYLCASSIDPSYEQFFGPGTRLTVL.

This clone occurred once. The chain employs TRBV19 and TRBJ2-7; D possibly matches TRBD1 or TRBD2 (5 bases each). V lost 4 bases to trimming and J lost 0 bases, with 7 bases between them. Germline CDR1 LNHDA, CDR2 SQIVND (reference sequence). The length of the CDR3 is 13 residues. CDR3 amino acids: CASSTGTSYEQYF. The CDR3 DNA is TGTGCCAGTAGTACAGGGACCTCCTACGAGCAGTACTTC.

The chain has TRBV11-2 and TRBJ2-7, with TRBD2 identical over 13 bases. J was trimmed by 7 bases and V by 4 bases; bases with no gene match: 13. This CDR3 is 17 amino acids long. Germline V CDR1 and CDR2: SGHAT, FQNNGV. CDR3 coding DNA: TGTGCCAGCAGCTCCCCGGGGCTGGGACTAGCGGGAATGGAGCAGTACTTC. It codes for CASSSPGLGLAGMEQYF.

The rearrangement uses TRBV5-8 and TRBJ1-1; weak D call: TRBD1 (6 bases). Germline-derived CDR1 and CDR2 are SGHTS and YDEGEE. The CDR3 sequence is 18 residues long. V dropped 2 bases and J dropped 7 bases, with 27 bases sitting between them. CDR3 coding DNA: TGTGCCAGCAGCTTAAATTCTGGGGGCGCGGAGCTTTTTAGTGAAGCTTTCTTT. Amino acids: CASSLNSGGAELFSEAFF.

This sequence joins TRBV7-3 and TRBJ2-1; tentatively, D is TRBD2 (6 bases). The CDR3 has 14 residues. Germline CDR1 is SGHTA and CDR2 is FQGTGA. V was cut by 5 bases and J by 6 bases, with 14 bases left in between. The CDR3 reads CASSPRVGGNEQFF. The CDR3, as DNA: TGTGCCAGCAGCCCCAGGGTCGGGGGCAATGAGCAGTTCTTC.

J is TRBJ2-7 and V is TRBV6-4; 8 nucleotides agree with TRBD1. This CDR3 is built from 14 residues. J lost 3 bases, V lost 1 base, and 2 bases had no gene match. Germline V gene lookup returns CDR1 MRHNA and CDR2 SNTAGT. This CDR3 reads CASSDCDRGYEQYF. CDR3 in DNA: TGTGCCAGCAGTGACTGCGACAGGGGCTACGAGCAGTACTTC.

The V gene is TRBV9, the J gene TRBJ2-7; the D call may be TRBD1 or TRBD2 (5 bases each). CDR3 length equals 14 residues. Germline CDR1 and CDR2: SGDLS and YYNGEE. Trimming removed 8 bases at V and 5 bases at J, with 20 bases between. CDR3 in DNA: TGTGCCAGTAATTCCGGGGCCTTGGGCGACGAGCAGTACTTC. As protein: CASNSGALGDEQYF.